The present T cell receptor (beta chain) was sequenced within a study of control samples from healthy donors and cancer patients. Sequencing was performed with immunoSEQ multiplex PCR; in TCRdb, only in-frame clones are kept and a portion is missing. The data contain around 94,000 clones, approximately 95% of them seen just once; the ten biggest clones take up approximately 1.5%. Sequencing input: blood. The sequence was obtained from a woman aged 30 to 39 in good health.

CDR3 loop: CSVEDPQQGRGSGANVLTF. As DNA, the CDR3 is TGCAGCGTTGAAGACCCACAGCAGGGGCGCGGGTCTGGGGCCAACGTCCTGACTTTC. This sequence joins TRBV29-1 and TRBJ2-6; possibly TRBD1 for D (6 bases). CDR3 length: 19 amino acids. Trimming left V 0 bases short and J 1 base short, with 19 bases between. Germline CDR1 is SQVTM and CDR2 is ANQGSEA.